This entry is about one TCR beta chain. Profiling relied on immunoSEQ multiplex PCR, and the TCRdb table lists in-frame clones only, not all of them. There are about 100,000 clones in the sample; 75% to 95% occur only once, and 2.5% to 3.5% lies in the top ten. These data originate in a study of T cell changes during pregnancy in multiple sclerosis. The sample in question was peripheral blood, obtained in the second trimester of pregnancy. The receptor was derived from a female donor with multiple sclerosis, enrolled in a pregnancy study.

The CDR3 region has the DNA TGTGCCAGCAGGCTCGGGACTAGCGGGAGGAATGAGCAGTTCTTC. This encodes CASRLGTSGRNEQFF. The V call is TRBV6-5, the J call TRBJ2-1; TRBD2 aligns across 15 bases. This CDR3 contains 15 residues. Per germline, CDR1 MNHEY and CDR2 SVGAGI. The junction had 4 bases not matched to a gene; V was cut back by 6 bases and J by 7 bases.